The clone carrying this TCR beta chain was counted a single time. This record comes from a study of blood T cell repertoires in COVID-19. Study overall: The analysed material was cDNA or gDNA that came from T cells, B-cell-depleted T cells, or PBMCs.

Germline-derived CDR1 and CDR2 are LGHDT and YNNKEL (reference sequence). V lost 4 bases to trimming and J lost 5 bases; unmatched junction nucleotides: 8. The length of the CDR3 is 17 residues. Clones were sequenced by immunoSEQ multiplex PCR, and TCRdb holds only the in-frame ones, with some missing. Of about 280,000 clones in the sample, over 85% were seen once. The chain has TRBV3-1 (or the pseudogene TRBV3-2) and TRBJ2-3; 14 bases are a match to TRBD2. Material for sequencing was PBMCs or T cells enriched from blood (not recorded which). This clonotype was obtained from a woman aged 55-69 years who had recovered from COVID-19. This CDR3 is CASSLTLGLAGEDTQYF. The CDR3, as DNA: TGTGCCAGCAGCCTTACCTTGGGACTAGCGGGAGAAGATACGCAGTATTTT.